A selection of T cell receptor beta chains follows, all from one sample in a study of blood T cell repertoires in COVID-19. TCRdb keeps only in-frame clones here, not all; method: immunoSEQ multiplex PCR. This table has about 200,000 clones, roughly 90% appearing once. The sequencing input was peripheral blood. Every receptor here comes from a man younger than 40 who had recovered from COVID-19. Both conserved end residues are part of each CDR3. The D gene is left open where the match is weak. Not every row has a clone size; where given, it reads once, few, many or a size class.

J gene: TRBJ2-5; V gene: TRBV5-1; clone size: NA; D gene: NA; CDR3 protein: CASSFGAEPRETQYF; CDR3 DNA: TGCGCCAGCAGCTTTGGAGCGGAGCCTAGAGAGACCCAGTACTTC
J gene: TRBJ1-5; V gene: TRBV6-6; clone size: NA; D gene: TRBD1; CDR3 protein: CASSYTQGFDQPQHF; CDR3 DNA: TGTGCCAGCAGTTACACACAGGGGTTTGATCAGCCCCAGCATTTT
J gene: TRBJ1-2; V gene: TRBV11-2; clone size: NA; D gene: TRBD1; CDR3 protein: CASSLDRVGGRGYTF; CDR3 DNA: TGTGCCAGCAGCTTAGATCGAGTAGGGGGCCGAGGCTACACCTTC
J gene: TRBJ2-5; V gene: TRBV14; clone size: once; D gene: TRBD2; CDR3 protein: CASSQEIAGGSQETQYF; CDR3 DNA: TGTGCCAGCAGCCAAGAAATAGCGGGGGGTTCCCAAGAGACCCAGTACTTC
J gene: TRBJ2-6; V gene: TRBV24-1; clone size: NA; D gene: TRBD1; CDR3 protein: CATSDPIRDRNSGANVLTF; CDR3 DNA: TGTGCCACCAGTGACCCGATCCGGGACAGGAACTCTGGGGCCAACGTCCTGACTTTC
J gene: TRBJ2-7; V gene: TRBV6-5; clone size: NA; D gene: NA; CDR3 protein: CASRQVPGTYEQYF; CDR3 DNA: TGTGCCAGCAGACAGGTCCCCGGTACCTACGAGCAGTACTTC
J gene: TRBJ2-1; V gene: TRBV27; clone size: NA; D gene: NA; CDR3 protein: CASSFGTGRYNEQFF; CDR3 DNA: TGTGCCAGCAGTTTTGGTACAGGCCGGTACAATGAGCAGTTCTTC
J gene: TRBJ1-3; V gene: TRBV10-2; clone size: NA; D gene: NA; CDR3 protein: CASSESGFFSGNTIYF; CDR3 DNA: TGCGCCAGCAGTGAGTCGGGCTTCTTCTCTGGAAACACCATATATTTT
J gene: TRBJ1-3; V gene: TRBV23-1; clone size: NA; D gene: TRBD1; CDR3 protein: CASSQLGVRDRGRRAGNTIYF; CDR3 DNA: TGCGCCAGCAGTCAATTGGGGGTACGGGACAGGGGGCGCCGGGCTGGAAACACCATATATTTT
J gene: TRBJ1-5; V gene: TRBV24-1; clone size: NA; D gene: TRBD1; CDR3 protein: CATGDRAYSNQPQHF; CDR3 DNA: TGTGCCACCGGGGACAGAGCTTATAGCAATCAGCCCCAGCATTTT
J gene: TRBJ2-7; V gene: TRBV5-8; clone size: NA; D gene: NA; CDR3 protein: CASSFLPGEGYEQYF; CDR3 DNA: TGTGCCAGCAGCTTTTTGCCCGGAGAGGGCTACGAGCAGTACTTC
J gene: TRBJ2-7; V gene: TRBV11-3; clone size: NA; D gene: NA; CDR3 protein: CASSLQGRAYEQYF; CDR3 DNA: TGTGCCAGCAGCTTACAAGGCAGGGCGTACGAGCAGTACTTC
J gene: TRBJ1-1; V gene: TRBV28; clone size: NA; D gene: TRBD1; CDR3 protein: CASSIPRGRGANTEAFF; CDR3 DNA: TGTGCCAGCAGTATCCCTAGGGGGCGAGGGGCGAACACTGAAGCTTTCTTT
J gene: TRBJ2-7; V gene: TRBV27; clone size: NA; D gene: TRBD2; CDR3 protein: CASSTPGRGINEQYF; CDR3 DNA: TGTGCCAGCAGTACCCCAGGGCGGGGGATCAACGAGCAGTACTTC
J gene: TRBJ2-5; V gene: TRBV20-1; clone size: NA; D gene: NA; CDR3 protein: CSARWRRTQYF; CDR3 DNA: TGCAGCGCCAGGTGGAGGAGGACCCAGTACTTC
J gene: TRBJ2-7; V gene: TRBV10-2; clone size: NA; D gene: NA; CDR3 protein: CASSEDSSYEQYF; CDR3 DNA: TGCGCCAGCAGTGAGGACAGCTCCTACGAGCAGTACTTC
J gene: TRBJ1-5; V gene: TRBV23-1; clone size: NA; D gene: TRBD1; CDR3 protein: CASSGQGGNQPQHF; CDR3 DNA: TGCGCCAGCAGTGGACAGGGTGGGAATCAGCCCCAGCATTTT
J gene: TRBJ1-1; V gene: TRBV6-6; clone size: NA; D gene: NA; CDR3 protein: CASSYQGRYTEAFF; CDR3 DNA: TGTGCCAGCAGTTACCAGGGTAGGTACACTGAAGCTTTCTTT
J gene: TRBJ2-2; V gene: TRBV3-1/TRBV3-2; clone size: NA; D gene: TRBD1; CDR3 protein: CASSQVGTGGWRVTGELFF; CDR3 DNA: TGTGCCAGCAGCCAAGTCGGGACAGGGGGTTGGCGCGTCACCGGGGAGCTGTTTTTT
J gene: TRBJ1-2; V gene: TRBV27; clone size: NA; D gene: TRBD1; CDR3 protein: CASSPGQGNFLYGYTF; CDR3 DNA: TGTGCCAGCAGTCCCGGACAGGGAAACTTTTTATATGGCTACACCTTC
J gene: TRBJ2-7; V gene: TRBV18; clone size: NA; D gene: NA; CDR3 protein: CASSPSGVAYEQYF; CDR3 DNA: TGTGCCAGCTCACCATCCGGGGTAGCCTACGAGCAGTACTTC
J gene: TRBJ1-2; V gene: TRBV3-1/TRBV3-2; clone size: NA; D gene: NA; CDR3 protein: CASSQGQGYGYGYTF; CDR3 DNA: TGTGCCAGCAGCCAAGGGCAGGGCTACGGCTATGGCTACACCTTC
J gene: TRBJ2-1; V gene: TRBV4-3; clone size: NA; D gene: TRBD1; CDR3 protein: CASSQDFGTGNNEQFF; CDR3 DNA: TGCGCCAGCAGCCAGGACTTCGGGACAGGAAACAATGAGCAGTTCTTC
J gene: TRBJ1-2; V gene: TRBV29-1; clone size: NA; D gene: NA; CDR3 protein: CSVDQGGNGYTF; CDR3 DNA: TGCAGCGTTGATCAAGGGGGAAATGGCTACACCTTC
J gene: TRBJ2-2; V gene: TRBV5-1; clone size: NA; D gene: TRBD1; CDR3 protein: CASSLPTGNTGELFF; CDR3 DNA: TGCGCCAGCAGCTTACCGACAGGGAATACCGGGGAGCTGTTTTTT
J gene: TRBJ1-1; V gene: TRBV28; clone size: NA; D gene: NA; CDR3 protein: CASSSPRGRRGNTEAFF; CDR3 DNA: TGTGCCAGCAGTTCACCCAGAGGGCGGAGGGGGAACACTGAAGCTTTCTTT
J gene: TRBJ2-2; V gene: TRBV14; clone size: NA; D gene: NA; CDR3 protein: CASSLTRNTGELFF; CDR3 DNA: TGTGCCAGCAGCCTCACTAGAAACACCGGGGAGCTGTTTTTT
J gene: TRBJ2-2; V gene: TRBV7-2; clone size: NA; D gene: TRBD2; CDR3 protein: CASSPGGFLTGELFF; CDR3 DNA: TGTGCCAGCAGCCCCGGGGGGTTTTTGACCGGGGAGCTGTTTTTT
J gene: TRBJ2-7; V gene: TRBV6-5; clone size: few; D gene: TRBD2; CDR3 protein: CASSRGGTLRGQYF; CDR3 DNA: TGTGCCAGCAGCCGGGGAGGGACCCTACGAGGGCAGTACTTC
J gene: TRBJ1-4; V gene: TRBV5-8; clone size: once; D gene: TRBD1; CDR3 protein: CASSSGQGSLGEKLFF; CDR3 DNA: TGTGCCAGCAGCTCGGGACAGGGTTCATTAGGAGAAAAACTGTTTTTT
J gene: TRBJ1-6; V gene: TRBV6-6; clone size: NA; D gene: NA; CDR3 protein: CASRNRITYNSPLHF; CDR3 DNA: TGTGCCAGCAGAAATAGAATAACCTATAATTCACCCCTCCACTTT
J gene: TRBJ1-2; V gene: TRBV6-5; clone size: once; D gene: NA; CDR3 protein: CASSYSGVDGYTF; CDR3 DNA: TGTGCCAGCAGTTACTCAGGGGTAGATGGCTACACCTTC
J gene: TRBJ2-5; V gene: TRBV5-1; clone size: NA; D gene: NA; CDR3 protein: CASSLLVSETQYF; CDR3 DNA: TGCGCCAGCAGCTTGCTAGTTAGCGAGACCCAGTACTTC
J gene: TRBJ2-7; V gene: TRBV6-2/TRBV6-3; clone size: NA; D gene: NA; CDR3 protein: CASSYDLSSYEQYF; CDR3 DNA: TGTGCCAGCAGTTACGACTTGAGCTCCTACGAGCAGTACTTC
J gene: TRBJ2-6; V gene: TRBV5-5; clone size: NA; D gene: NA; CDR3 protein: CASSARTGSGANVLTF; CDR3 DNA: TGTGCCAGCAGCGCAAGAACAGGGTCTGGGGCCAACGTCCTGACTTTC
J gene: TRBJ1-5; V gene: TRBV19; clone size: NA; D gene: TRBD1; CDR3 protein: CASCRQGGQPQHF; CDR3 DNA: TGTGCCAGTTGCCGACAGGGAGGTCAGCCCCAGCATTTT
J gene: TRBJ2-2; V gene: TRBV24-1; clone size: NA; D gene: NA; CDR3 protein: CATSDPTSELAGELFF; CDR3 DNA: TGTGCCACCAGTGATCCGACTTCCGAGTTAGCCGGGGAGCTGTTTTTT
J gene: TRBJ2-3; V gene: TRBV19; clone size: NA; D gene: TRBD2; CDR3 protein: CASSTRLAGADTQYF; CDR3 DNA: TGTGCCAGTAGTACCCGACTAGCGGGGGCGGATACGCAGTATTTT
J gene: TRBJ1-2; V gene: TRBV7-9; clone size: NA; D gene: TRBD1; CDR3 protein: CASTTTGGINGYTF; CDR3 DNA: TGTGCCAGCACCACGACAGGGGGGATAAATGGCTACACCTTC
J gene: TRBJ2-1; V gene: TRBV27; clone size: NA; D gene: NA; CDR3 protein: CASSFTGNEQFF; CDR3 DNA: TGTGCCAGCAGTTTTACGGGGAATGAGCAGTTCTTC
J gene: TRBJ1-1; V gene: TRBV18; clone size: once; D gene: NA; CDR3 protein: CASSLRGGLNTEAFF; CDR3 DNA: TGTGCCAGCTCCCTCCGGGGTGGACTAAACACTGAAGCTTTCTTT
J gene: TRBJ1-1; V gene: TRBV10-1; clone size: NA; D gene: NA; CDR3 protein: CASSEAGAGEEAFF; CDR3 DNA: TGCGCCAGCAGTGAAGCTGGGGCAGGAGAGGAAGCTTTCTTT
J gene: TRBJ1-5; V gene: TRBV27; clone size: NA; D gene: NA; CDR3 protein: CASRLWAGGQPQHF; CDR3 DNA: TGTGCCAGCAGACTCTGGGCCGGGGGTCAGCCCCAGCATTTT
J gene: TRBJ1-1; V gene: TRBV5-4; clone size: NA; D gene: NA; CDR3 protein: CASSLEWHSSNTEAFF; CDR3 DNA: TGTGCCAGCAGCTTGGAGTGGCACAGTTCGAACACTGAAGCTTTCTTT
J gene: TRBJ2-7; V gene: TRBV18; clone size: NA; D gene: NA; CDR3 protein: CASSPAIDVYEQYF; CDR3 DNA: TGTGCCAGCTCACCAGCGATAGATGTCTACGAGCAGTACTTC
J gene: TRBJ1-2; V gene: TRBV25-1; clone size: NA; D gene: NA; CDR3 protein: CAAMGRDYGYTF; CDR3 DNA: TGTGCCGCGATGGGCAGGGACTATGGCTACACCTTC
J gene: TRBJ2-4; V gene: TRBV2; clone size: NA; D gene: TRBD2; CDR3 protein: CASSEKAGGPRHIQYF; CDR3 DNA: TGTGCCAGCAGTGAAAAAGCGGGGGGGCCCAGGCACATTCAGTACTTC
J gene: TRBJ2-3; V gene: TRBV3-1/TRBV3-2; clone size: NA; D gene: TRBD2; CDR3 protein: CASNAGGLNTDTQYF; CDR3 DNA: TGTGCCAGCAACGCGGGGGGGCTTAACACAGATACGCAGTATTTT